Detailed here is one T cell receptor beta chain. These data are taken from a study of blood T cell repertoires in COVID-19. Study-level information: Sources were T cells, B-cell-depleted T cells, or PBMCs; the material itself was cDNA or gDNA.

Authors' methods: Amplification from reference gene primers served as the basis for estimated nucleated cell counts. Clones were read by immunoSEQ multiplex PCR, and TCRdb kept only the in-frame ones, dropping some. D and trimming were read from the DNA, whereas the V and J calls and clone size are those reported in that table. In the table there are 300,000 or so clones, around nine tenths of which are singletons. Sequenced input: peripheral blood. The TCR was taken from a man aged 70-80 years with acute or convalescent COVID-19.

The CDR3 nucleotides read TGTGCCATCAGGGGCGACAGTTGGAGAACCACAGATACGCAGTATTTT. It encodes CAIRGDSWRTTDTQYF. The chain is built from TRBV10-3 and TRBJ2-3; maybe TRBD1 (5 bases). CDR3 length: 16 amino acids. Between the trimmed V and J ends, which lost 6 bases and 2 bases, there was a span of 18 bases. Germline values: CDR1 ENHRY, CDR2 SYGVKD.